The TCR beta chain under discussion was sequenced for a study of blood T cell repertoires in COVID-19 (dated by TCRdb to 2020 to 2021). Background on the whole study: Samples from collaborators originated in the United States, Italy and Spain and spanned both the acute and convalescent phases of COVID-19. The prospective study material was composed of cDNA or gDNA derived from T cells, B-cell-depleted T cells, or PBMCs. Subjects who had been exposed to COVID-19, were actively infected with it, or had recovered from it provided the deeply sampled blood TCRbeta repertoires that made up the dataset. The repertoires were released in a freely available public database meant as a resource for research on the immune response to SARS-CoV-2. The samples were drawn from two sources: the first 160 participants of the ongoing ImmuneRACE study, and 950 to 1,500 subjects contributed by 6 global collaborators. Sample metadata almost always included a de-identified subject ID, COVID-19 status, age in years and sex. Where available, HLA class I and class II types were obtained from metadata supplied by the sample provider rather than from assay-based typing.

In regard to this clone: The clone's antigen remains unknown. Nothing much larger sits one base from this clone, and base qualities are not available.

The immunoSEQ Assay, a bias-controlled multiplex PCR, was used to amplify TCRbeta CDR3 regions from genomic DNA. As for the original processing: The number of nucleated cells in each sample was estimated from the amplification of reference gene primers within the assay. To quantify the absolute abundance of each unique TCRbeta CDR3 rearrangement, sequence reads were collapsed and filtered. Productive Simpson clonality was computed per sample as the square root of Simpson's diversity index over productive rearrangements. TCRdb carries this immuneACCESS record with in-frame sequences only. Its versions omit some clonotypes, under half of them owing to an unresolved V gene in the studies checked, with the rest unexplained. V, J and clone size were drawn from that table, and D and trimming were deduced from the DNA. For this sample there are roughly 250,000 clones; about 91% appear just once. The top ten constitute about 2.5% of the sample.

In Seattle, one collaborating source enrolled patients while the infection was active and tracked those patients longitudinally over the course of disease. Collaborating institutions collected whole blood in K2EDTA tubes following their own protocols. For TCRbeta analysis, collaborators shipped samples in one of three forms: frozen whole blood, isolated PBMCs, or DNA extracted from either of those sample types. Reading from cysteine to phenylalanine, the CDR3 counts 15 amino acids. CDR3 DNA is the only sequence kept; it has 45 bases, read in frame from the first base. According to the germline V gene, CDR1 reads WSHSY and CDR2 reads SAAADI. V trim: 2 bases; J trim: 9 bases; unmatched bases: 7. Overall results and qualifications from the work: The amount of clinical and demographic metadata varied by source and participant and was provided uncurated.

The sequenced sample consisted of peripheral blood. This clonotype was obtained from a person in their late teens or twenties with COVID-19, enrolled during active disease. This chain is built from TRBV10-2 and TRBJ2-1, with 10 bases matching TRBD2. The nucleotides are TGCGCCAGCAGTGAGGCCGCTAGCGGGAGCCCTGAGCAGTTCTTC. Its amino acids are CASSEAASGSPEQFF.